The TCR beta chain under discussion was sequenced for a study of CD8+CD57+ T cells in acquired aplastic anemia. Study-level background: On average, sorted CD4+ and CD8+ cells gave approximately 3.5 ug of DNA. Mean read depth for CD4+ cells from healthy donors was roughly 10 million.

The study profiled TCR beta VDJ and CDR3 using genomic DNA as template. MiXCR, applied by TCRdb to the reads, yields one record per CDR3 protein. The table has roughly 150,000 distinct CDR3 sequences, approximately 40% seen once. Study outcomes and limitations: CD8+ Simpson's diversity in patients was not significantly different from that in controls. Patients and controls had in common twenty-nine CD8+ CDR3 sequences.

Germline CDR1 SGHTA, CDR2 FQGNSA. V lost 1 base and J lost 3, with 16 bases in between. CDR3 length equals 17 residues. This clonotype was observed at least ten times. Its antigen remains unidentified. The TCR sequence derives from a human donor in good health. Sequencing was carried out using sorted CD4+, CD8+, or CD8+CD57+ T cells (not recorded which) from PBMCs. V is TRBV7-2 and J is TRBJ2-1; TRBD2 is a possible D gene (5 bases). DNA of the CDR3: TGTGCCAGCAGCTTAGTTCAAGCGGTCTCCGACTACAATGAGCAGTTCTTC. Residues: CASSLVQAVSDYNEQFF.